This T cell receptor (beta chain) was sequenced for a study of T cell changes during pregnancy in multiple sclerosis. Sequencing was performed with immunoSEQ multiplex PCR; in TCRdb, only in-frame clones are kept and a portion is missing. The sample contains around 100,000 clones, roughly nine tenths of which appear only once. This clone was observed a few times. The germline V and J ends were trimmed by 5 bases and 1 base, with 11 bases remaining between them. Looked up from germline, CDR1 is SEHNR and CDR2 is FQNEAQ (reference sequence). The length of the CDR3 is 14 residues. The sequence was collected from a female donor with multiple sclerosis, enrolled in a pregnancy study. The chain has TRBV7-9 and TRBJ1-1, with D unclear. The source material was peripheral blood, sampled in the third trimester of pregnancy. The DNA of the CDR3 is TGTGCCAGCAGCCCAGTTGACACGAACACTGAAGCTTTCTTT. It specifies CASSPVDTNTEAFF.